The clone carrying this T cell receptor (beta chain) was seen more than once but under ten times. Its antigen is currently unknown. Each CDR3 protein gets one entry after TCRdb re-called the reads with MiXCR. The sample lists 650,000 to 850,000 distinct CDR3 sequences, about 28% seen once, with roughly 14% in the top ten. The germline V and J ends were trimmed by 5 bases and 2 bases, with 22 bases remaining between them. There are 17 residues in the CDR3. Looked up from germline, CDR1 is SGHVS and CDR2 is FNYEAQ. The source of the sample is a study of T cell repertoires in cytomegalovirus infection. At the level of the study: The study used recently identified HLA-C-restricted and well-studied HLA-B-restricted CMV epitopes. An indication of both CMV infection and matching HLA type came from public TCR beta signatures.

Whole-study findings and limits: Summed public TCR beta family frequency identified CMV carriers bearing the relevant HLA. Within the response measured ex vivo, HLA-C-restricted CMV-specific TCR beta clonotypes were dominant.

This clonotype was obtained from a human donor in good health (CMV status not recorded). Some clones in this sample may be carry-over from other donors' samples. The sequenced sample was cultured CD8+ T cells from PBMCs, obtained from culture after CMV antigen stimulation. The chain carries TRBV7-6 and TRBJ2-7; D not certain. CDR3 region: CASSQTPPRSKTYEQYV. The CDR3 DNA reads as TGTGCCAGCAGCCAAACTCCTCCCAGGAGCAAGACCTACGAGCAGTACGTC.